Below are 21 T cell receptor beta chains sequenced from a single sample in a study of T cell repertoires in cytomegalovirus infection. Antigen specificity for these receptors is unknown. MiXCR, run by TCRdb on the reads, gives a single entry per CDR3 protein. The sample holds some 310,000 distinct CDR3 sequences; approximately 25% are singletons and the top ten take 13%. The input for sequencing was cultured PBMCs, taken from culture after CMV antigen stimulation. Receptor source: a human donor in good health (CMV status not recorded). Some clones in this sample may be carry-over from other donors' samples.

This clonotype was seen ten or more times. J is TRBJ2-7 and V is TRBV6-1; perhaps TRBD1 as D (6 bases). The CDR3 totals 17 residues. Germline V CDR1 and CDR2: MNHNS, SASEGT. The ends were cut back, 6 bases at V and 4 bases at J, with 25 bases in the middle. The CDR3 DNA reads as TGTGCCAGCAGAGCAGAGTCTACAGGGTTGCGGCCTTACGAGCAGTACTTC. Encoded protein: CASRAESTGLRPYEQYF.

This clonotype was detected ten times or more. As DNA, the CDR3 is TGTGCCGCCGGGACTAGCGGGAGAGGCTTCGTAATGGAATCCTACAATGAGCAGTTCTTC. It yields the protein CAAGTSGRGFVMESYNEQFF. This sequence joins TRBV6-1 and TRBJ2-1, with 14 positions matching TRBD2. The V gene's germline CDR1 is MNHNS and CDR2 SASEGT. Trimming at V came to 11 bases and at J to 1 base, leaving 19 bases not matched to a gene. There are 20 residues in the CDR3.

This clonotype was detected ten times or more. J is TRBJ1-1 and V is TRBV7-2; TRBD1 might be the D (6 bases). V shed 1 base and J shed 5 bases, with 14 bases lying between them. The CDR3 sequence is 15 residues long. Germline CDR1 and CDR2: SGHTA and FQGNSA. The CDR3 protein is CASSLGLPGVTEAFF. CDR3 coding DNA: TGTGCCAGCAGCTTAGGTCTTCCAGGGGTAACTGAAGCTTTCTTT.

The sample holds many counts of this clonotype. The chain joins TRBV7-9 to TRBJ1-1; D uncertain. The V gene's germline CDR1 is SEHNR and CDR2 FQNEAQ (reference sequence). Deletions cut 5 bases from V and 6 bases from J, with 16 bases between. The CDR3 is 14 amino acids. This chain's CDR3 is CASSKSGLNAEAFF. As DNA, the CDR3 is TGTGCCAGCAGCAAATCCGGACTTAACGCTGAAGCTTTCTTT.

This clonotype was recorded at least ten times. This chain links TRBV7-2 with TRBJ1-2, with D perhaps TRBD1 (6 bases). The CDR3 length is 18 residues. Germline lookup yields CDR1 SGHTA and CDR2 FQGNSA. Trimming took 5 bases from V and 8 from J, leaving 30 bases between them. The CDR3 loop reads CASSLREGGNKYSGGYTF. The CDR3, as DNA: TGTGCCAGCAGCCTCAGAGAGGGGGGAAATAAGTATTCAGGAGGCTACACCTTC.

This clonotype has a handful of counts. The V call is TRBV27, the J call TRBJ2-7; 7 nucleotides agree with TRBD1. V was clipped by 6 bases and J by 4 bases; unmatched bases: 15. The germline V gene has CDR1 MNHEY and CDR2 SMNVEV (reference sequence). The CDR3 is 16 residues long. The CDR3 spells CASSPLSSGTAYEQYV. The CDR3 DNA reads TGTGCCAGCAGCCCCCTCTCATCCGGGACAGCTTACGAGCAGTACGTC.

This clonotype was seen only once. This chain connects TRBV12-3 or TRBV12-4 to TRBJ2-7, with a tentative D call TRBD1 (5 bases). Trimming pared 5 bases from V and 5 bases from J, leaving 22 bases between. The CDR3 has 16 residues. Here the CDR3 DNA reads TGTGCCAGCAGTCCTGCTAGTTTGGCAGGGTTGAACGAGCAGTACTTC. Encoded protein: CASSPASLAGLNEQYF.

In this sample, this clonotype turned up once. The chain uses TRBV5-1 and TRBJ1-1; D is ambiguous. The CDR3 is 14 amino acids. In germline, CDR1 is SGHRS, CDR2 YFSETQ. The V end was cut by 1 base, the J end by 1 base, with 8 bases between. Written as DNA, the CDR3 is TGCGCCAGCAGCTTGAAACGGGCGAACACTGAAGCTTTCTTT. This sequence encodes CASSLKRANTEAFF.

The table lists this clonotype with a count of one. The chain links TRBV9 to TRBJ2-1; possible D gene TRBD2, 6 bases. The CDR3 has 14 amino acids. The V gene's germline CDR1 is SGDLS and CDR2 YYNGEE. The germline V and J ends were trimmed by 0 bases and 8 bases, with 12 bases remaining between them. The CDR3 coding sequence is TGTGCCAGCAGCGTAGGACTAGGGCCCTATGAGCAGTTCTTC. Translation gives CASSVGLGPYEQFF.

This chain links TRBV20-1 with TRBJ2-5; TRBD2 matches at 13 bases. This CDR3 is built from 16 residues. The germline gives CDR1 DFQATT, CDR2 SNEGSKA (reference sequence). The J segment lost 5 bases and the V segment lost 5 bases, leaving 11 bases of the junction unmatched. CDR3 nucleotide sequence: TGCAGTGCTGCCATCCCGGGACTAGCGGGAAGGGAGACCCAGTACTTC. This translates into CSAAIPGLAGRETQYF.

This clonotype was seen a handful of times. The chain recombines TRBV6-6 with TRBJ1-1; D is ambiguous. V lost 6 bases and J lost 5, with 13 bases in between. Germline CDR1 and CDR2: MNHNY and SVGAGI (reference sequence). The length of the CDR3 is 13 residues. The CDR3 loop reads CASRVKGSTEAFF. The CDR3, as DNA: TGTGCCAGCAGGGTCAAAGGGTCGACTGAAGCTTTCTTT.

CDR3: CATRTDRMATYNEQFF. The CDR3 DNA reads TGTGCCACTCGGACAGACCGCATGGCCACCTACAATGAGCAGTTCTTC. This chain links TRBV27 with TRBJ2-1, with a possible D match to TRBD1 (6 bases). V lost 10 bases and J lost 2, with 21 bases in between. From germline, CDR1 is MNHEY and CDR2 SMNVEV (reference sequence). The CDR3 loop spans 16 amino acids.

The gene calls are TRBV12-3 or TRBV12-4 and TRBJ1-2; D ambiguous. The V and J ends lost 3 bases and 8 bases respectively, with 19 bases between them. The CDR3 is 15 residues long. The CDR3 loop reads CASSFTPAGSEGYTF. The DNA of the CDR3 is TGTGCCAGCAGTTTTACCCCGGCGGGGAGTGAGGGCTACACCTTC.

This chain connects TRBV20-1 to TRBJ2-2, with 9 nucleotides matching TRBD2. Germline CDR1 DFQATT, CDR2 SNEGSKA (reference sequence). The length of the CDR3 is 15 residues. The J segment lost 4 bases and the V segment lost 1 base, leaving 4 bases of the junction unmatched. Written as DNA, the CDR3 is TGCAGTGCTAGAGTAGCGGGAGTAAGCACCGGGGAGCTGTTTTTT. Protein sequence: CSARVAGVSTGELFF.

This sequence joins TRBV7-6 and TRBJ2-1, with 8 bases identical to TRBD2. CDR1 is SGHVS, CDR2 FNYEAQ, per germline. The CDR3 is 16 residues long. V was pared by 1 base and J by 8 bases, with 10 bases of the junction left unmatched. The CDR3: CASSLGTSGSTDEQFF. The CDR3, as DNA: TGTGCCAGCAGCTTAGGCACCAGCGGGAGCACGGATGAGCAGTTCTTC.

The genes are TRBV11-2 and TRBJ1-1; D is unresolved. Germline CDR1 reads SGHAT; CDR2 reads FQNNGV. CDR3 length: 15 residues. Trimming shortened V by 3 bases and J by 1 base, and 12 bases separated the two germline ends. The CDR3 sequence is CASSFNQAGNTEAFF. CDR3 nucleotide sequence: TGTGCCAGCAGCTTTAATCAGGCGGGGAACACTGAAGCTTTCTTT.

V gene TRBV19 combines with J gene TRBJ1-2; the D gene is possibly TRBD1 (5 bases). Germline V gene lookup returns CDR1 LNHDA and CDR2 SQIVND (reference sequence). Trimming pared 5 bases from V and 0 bases from J, leaving 10 bases between. The CDR3 runs to 14 residues. CDR3 loop: CASSVRDSNYGYTF. The CDR3 coding sequence is TGTGCCAGTAGTGTCAGGGACTCTAACTATGGCTACACCTTC.

There are many counts of this clonotype. The V call is TRBV6-2 or TRBV6-3, the J call TRBJ1-1; D gene unclear. CDR1 is MNHEY, CDR2 SVGEGT, per germline. The V and J ends lost 2 bases and 1 base respectively, with 5 bases between them. The CDR3 is made up of 13 amino acids. DNA of the CDR3: TGTGCCAGCAGTTACCGGGGGAACACTGAAGCTTTCTTT. It is translated as CASSYRGNTEAFF.

The CDR3 sequence: CSATGTDNYGYTF. The CDR3 region has the DNA TGCAGTGCTACCGGGACAGATAACTATGGCTACACCTTC. The chain links TRBV20-1 to TRBJ1-2, with 7 bases fitting TRBD1. CDR1 and CDR2 (germline): DFQATT, SNEGSKA (reference sequence). The CDR3 covers 13 residues. With V trimmed by 4 bases and J by 1 base, 3 bases remained unmatched.

The chain has TRBV19 and TRBJ2-2, with 8 bases aligning to TRBD1. CDR3 length equals 16 residues. Germline CDR1 is LNHDA and CDR2 is SQIVND (reference sequence). After removal of 8 bases from V and 5 bases from J, the junction contained 13 bases not matched to a gene. As DNA, the CDR3 is TGTGCCAGTCACGGGTTCAGGGGGCGGAGAACCGGGGAGCTGTTTTTT. Its protein is CASHGFRGRRTGELFF.

This clonotype was seen a few times. The V call is TRBV24-1, the J call TRBJ2-1, with D uncertain. V lost 3 bases and J lost 2, with 7 bases in between. This CDR3 is built from 14 residues. CDR1 and CDR2 (germline): KGHDR, SFDVKD. DNA for the CDR3: TGTGCCACCAGTGATACTGGGGCCTACAATGAGCAGTTCTTC. Amino acid sequence: CATSDTGAYNEQFF.